The 10 T cell receptor beta chains in this list originate from one sample, sequenced in a study of control samples from healthy donors and cancer patients. Profiling relied on immunoSEQ multiplex PCR, and the TCRdb table lists in-frame clones only, not all of them. Among about 44,000 clones listed, around 87% were seen once. The sample taken for sequencing was PBMCs. The receptors were sampled from a woman aged 55 to 70 with lung cancer.

The gene calls are TRBV11-2 and TRBJ1-1; maybe TRBD1 (5 bases). The CDR3 extends over 14 amino acids. The V gene lost 3 bases and the J gene lost 3 bases, with 11 bases spanning the gap. The germline V gene encodes CDR1 SGHAT and CDR2 FQNNGV. CDR3 nucleotide sequence: TGTGCCAGCAGCTTCGGGGGTTTGGACACTGAAGCTTTCTTT. The encoded protein is CASSFGGLDTEAFF.

The gene calls are TRBV19 and TRBJ2-1, with D maybe TRBD2 (6 bases). Germline values: CDR1 LNHDA, CDR2 SQIVND (reference sequence). CDR3 length: 16 residues. V lost 5 bases to trimming and J lost 5 bases, with 19 bases between them. The CDR3: CASSPPSALRNNEQFF. The CDR3 region has the DNA TGTGCCAGTAGTCCCCCTAGCGCTCTAAGGAACAATGAGCAGTTCTTC.

In this sample, this clone turned up a few times. The chain carries TRBV19 and TRBJ1-6, with unresolved D. The V gene lost 1 base and the J gene lost 10 bases, with 14 bases spanning the gap. The germline V gene has CDR1 LNHDA and CDR2 SQIVND (reference sequence). CDR3 length equals 15 residues. The CDR3 here is CASSIVAEVDSPLHF. For the CDR3, the DNA is TGTGCCAGTAGTATAGTCGCGGAGGTAGACTCACCCCTCCACTTT. The entire variable domain, with the rest obtained from reference TRBV19 and TRBJ1-6, is as follows: DGGITQSPKYLFRKEGQNVTLSCEQNLNHDAMYWYRQDPGQGLRLIYYSQIVNDFQKGDIAEGYSVSREKKESFPLTVTSAQKNPTAFYLCASSIVAEVDSPLHFGNGTRLTVT.

The chain has TRBV29-1 and TRBJ1-1; D remains unclear. The CDR3 runs 14 residues. V was clipped by 3 bases and J by 1 base, with 12 bases between them. Germline V gene data show CDR1 as SQVTM and CDR2 as ANQGSEA. This CDR3 is CSVEWYDQNTEAFF. CDR3 bases: TGCAGCGTTGAGTGGTATGATCAGAACACTGAAGCTTTCTTT.

The J gene is TRBJ1-2, the V gene TRBV13; 8 bases match TRBD1. The CDR3 covers 14 residues. With 5 bases clipped from V and 5 bases from J, the junction kept 7 bases outside the gene matches. CDR1 PRHDT and CDR2 FYEKMQ come from the germline V gene (reference sequence). For the CDR3, the DNA is TGTGCCAGCAGCCACGGGACAGGCCCTTATGGCTACACCTTC. Residues: CASSHGTGPYGYTF.

CDR3: CASTPAGLTNNEQFF. In nucleotides, the CDR3 is TGTGCCAGCACCCCTGCGGGACTAACGAACAATGAGCAGTTCTTC. V gene TRBV7-3 combines with J gene TRBJ2-1; the match to TRBD2 covers 7 bases. CDR1 SGHTA and CDR2 FQGTGA come from the germline V gene. The CDR3 contains 15 residues. J gave up 5 bases and V 7 bases, and 11 bases lay outside the gene matches.

The V gene is TRBV5-1, the J gene TRBJ2-1, with 9 bases that match TRBD1. Germline V gene data show CDR1 as SGHRS and CDR2 as YFSETQ. The CDR3 has 16 amino acids. The J segment lost 4 bases and the V segment lost 0 bases, leaving 5 bases of the junction unmatched. The CDR3 sequence: CASSLDRTGDYNEQFF. CDR3 DNA sequence: TGCGCCAGCAGCTTGGATAGGACAGGGGATTACAATGAGCAGTTCTTC. The variable domain in full, completed from reference TRBV5-1 and TRBJ2-1, reads KAGVTQTPRYLIKTRGQQVTLSCSPISGHRSVSWYQQTPGQGLQFLFEYFSETQRNKGNFPGRFSGRQFSNSRSEMNVSTLELGDSALYLCASSLDRTGDYNEQFFGPGTRLTVL.

The chain has TRBV7-6 and TRBJ2-2; 7 bases map to TRBD2. Losses at the gene ends were 5 bases for V and 3 bases for J; bases not matched to a gene: 9. Germline V CDR1 and CDR2: SGHVS, FNYEAQ. CDR3 length: 16 amino acids. The CDR3 region has the DNA TGTGCCAGCAGCGGGGGGGAAGCGGGTCACACCGGGGAGCTGTTTTTT. Encoded protein: CASSGGEAGHTGELFF.

This chain uses TRBV19 with TRBJ2-5, with 7 bases lining up with TRBD2. This CDR3 has 15 residues. Germline CDR1 reads LNHDA; CDR2 reads SQIVND (reference sequence). The V and J ends lost 7 bases and 7 bases, in that order; junction bases with no gene match: 15. The CDR3 nucleotides read TGTGCCAGTACGGATCGGGCGGGGGAGGTCGGGACCCAGTACTTC. Translating it yields CASTDRAGEVGTQYF.

This chain uses TRBV2 with TRBJ1-4; 9 bases are a match to TRBD1. Trimming at V came to 6 bases and at J to 4 bases, leaving 3 bases not matched to a gene. The CDR3 has 14 amino acids. Germline CDR1 SNHLY, CDR2 FYNNEI. In DNA, the CDR3 is TGTGCCAGCAGGGCGACAGGGGGTAATGAAAAACTGTTTTTT. Translation gives CASRATGGNEKLFF.